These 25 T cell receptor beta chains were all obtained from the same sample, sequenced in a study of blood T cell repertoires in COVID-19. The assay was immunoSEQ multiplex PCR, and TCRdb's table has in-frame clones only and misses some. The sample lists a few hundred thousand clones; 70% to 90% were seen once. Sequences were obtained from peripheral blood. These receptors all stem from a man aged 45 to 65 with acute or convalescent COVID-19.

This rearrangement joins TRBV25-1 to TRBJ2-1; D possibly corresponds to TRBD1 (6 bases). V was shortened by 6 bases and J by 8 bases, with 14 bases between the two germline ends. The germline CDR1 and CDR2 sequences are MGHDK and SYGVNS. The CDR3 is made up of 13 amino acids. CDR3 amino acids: CASRKREGDEQFF. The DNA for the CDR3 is TGTGCCAGCAGGAAACGCGAGGGGGATGAGCAGTTCTTC.

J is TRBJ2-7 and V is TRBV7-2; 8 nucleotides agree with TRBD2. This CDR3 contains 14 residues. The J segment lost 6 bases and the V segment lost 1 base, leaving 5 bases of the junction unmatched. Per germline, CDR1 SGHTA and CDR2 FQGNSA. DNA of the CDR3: TGTGCCAGCAGCTTAGTCGGGACTAGATCCGAGCAGTACTTC. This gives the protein CASSLVGTRSEQYF.

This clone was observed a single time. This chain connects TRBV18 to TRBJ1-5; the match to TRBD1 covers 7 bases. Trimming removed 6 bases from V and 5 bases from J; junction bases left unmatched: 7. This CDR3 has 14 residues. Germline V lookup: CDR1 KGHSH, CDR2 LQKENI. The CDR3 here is CASSPGTEDQPQHF. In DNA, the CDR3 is TGTGCCAGCTCTCCCGGGACAGAGGATCAGCCCCAGCATTTT.

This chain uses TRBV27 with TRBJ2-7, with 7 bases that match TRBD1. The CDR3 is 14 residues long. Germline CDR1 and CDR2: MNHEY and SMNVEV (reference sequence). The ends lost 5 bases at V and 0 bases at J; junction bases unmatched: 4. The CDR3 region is CASSPDRSSYEQYF. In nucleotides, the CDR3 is TGTGCCAGCAGTCCGGACAGGTCCTCCTACGAGCAGTACTTC.

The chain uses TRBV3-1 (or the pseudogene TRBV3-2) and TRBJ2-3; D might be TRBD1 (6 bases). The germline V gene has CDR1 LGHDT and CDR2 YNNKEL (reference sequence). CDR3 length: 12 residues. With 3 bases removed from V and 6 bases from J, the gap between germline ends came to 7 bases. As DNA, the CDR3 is TGTGCCAGCAGCCATCAGGGGGATACGCAGTATTTT. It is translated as CASSHQGDTQYF.

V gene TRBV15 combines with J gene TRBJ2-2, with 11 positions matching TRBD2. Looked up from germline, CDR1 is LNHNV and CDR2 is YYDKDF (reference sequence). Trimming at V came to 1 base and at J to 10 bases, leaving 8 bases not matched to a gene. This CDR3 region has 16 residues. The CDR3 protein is CATSRVVTSGGPELFF. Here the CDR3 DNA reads TGTGCCACCAGCAGAGTTGTCACTAGCGGGGGCCCGGAGCTGTTTTTT.

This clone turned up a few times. CDR3 sequence reads: CASSDSDTEAFF. The CDR3, as DNA: TGCGCCAGCAGTGATTCCGACACTGAAGCTTTCTTT. The V gene is TRBV10-2, the J gene TRBJ1-1; D not resolved. Trimming removed 3 bases from V and 3 bases from J, with 5 bases in between. The CDR3 consists of 12 residues. Germline V lookup: CDR1 WSHSY, CDR2 SAAADI.

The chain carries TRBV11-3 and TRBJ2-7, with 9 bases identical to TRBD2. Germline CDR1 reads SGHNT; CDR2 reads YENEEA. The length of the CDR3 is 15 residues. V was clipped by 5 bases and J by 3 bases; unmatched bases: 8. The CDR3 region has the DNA TGTGCCAGCAGCCCGGGACTAGCAGTGATCTACGAGCAGTACTTC. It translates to CASSPGLAVIYEQYF.

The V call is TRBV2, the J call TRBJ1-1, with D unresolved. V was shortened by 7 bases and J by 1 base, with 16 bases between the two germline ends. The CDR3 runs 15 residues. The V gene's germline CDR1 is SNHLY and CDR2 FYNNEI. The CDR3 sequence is CASTGSGRRNTEAFF. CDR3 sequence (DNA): TGTGCCAGCACTGGATCGGGTAGGAGGAACACTGAAGCTTTCTTT.

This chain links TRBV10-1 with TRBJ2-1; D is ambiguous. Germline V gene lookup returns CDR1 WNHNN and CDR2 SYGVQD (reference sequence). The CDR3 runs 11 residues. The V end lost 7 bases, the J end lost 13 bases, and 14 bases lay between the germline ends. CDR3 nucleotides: TGCGCCAGCACTATGGTCCTTCCTCAGTTCTTC. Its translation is CASTMVLPQFF.

DNA of the CDR3: TGTGCCATCAGGCAGGGCGTTGAAGAGACCCAGTACTTC. Amino acid sequence: CAIRQGVEETQYF. V gene TRBV10-3 combines with J gene TRBJ2-5; D possibly corresponds to TRBD1 (5 bases). The CDR3 sequence is 13 residues long. Deletions cut 6 bases from V and 3 bases from J, with 11 bases between. Germline-derived CDR1 and CDR2 are ENHRY and SYGVKD.

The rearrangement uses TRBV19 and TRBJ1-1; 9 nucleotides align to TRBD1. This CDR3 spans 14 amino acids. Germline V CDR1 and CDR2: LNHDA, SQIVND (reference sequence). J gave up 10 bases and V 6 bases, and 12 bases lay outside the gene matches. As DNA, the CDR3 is TGTGCCAGTAGCCAAGGGACAGGGACGGGGGGAGCTTTCTTT. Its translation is CASSQGTGTGGAFF.

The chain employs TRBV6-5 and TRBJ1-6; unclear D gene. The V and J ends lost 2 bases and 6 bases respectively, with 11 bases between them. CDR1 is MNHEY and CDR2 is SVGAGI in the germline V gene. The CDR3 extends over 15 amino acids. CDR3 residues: CASSYKGGRNSPLHF. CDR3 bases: TGTGCCAGCAGTTACAAGGGAGGTCGTAATTCACCCCTCCACTTT.

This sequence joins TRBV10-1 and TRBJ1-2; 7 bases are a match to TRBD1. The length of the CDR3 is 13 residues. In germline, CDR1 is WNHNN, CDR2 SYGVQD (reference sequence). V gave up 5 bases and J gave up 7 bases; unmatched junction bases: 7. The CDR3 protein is CASSLTGAVGYTF. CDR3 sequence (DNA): TGCGCCAGCAGTCTTACAGGGGCGGTTGGCTACACCTTC.

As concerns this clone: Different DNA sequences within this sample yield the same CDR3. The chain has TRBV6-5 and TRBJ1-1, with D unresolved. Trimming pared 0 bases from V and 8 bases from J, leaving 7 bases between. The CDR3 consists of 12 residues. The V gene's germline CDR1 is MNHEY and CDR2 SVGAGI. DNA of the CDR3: TGTGCCAGCAGTTACTCGACCGGGGAAGCTTTCTTT. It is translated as CASSYSTGEAFF.

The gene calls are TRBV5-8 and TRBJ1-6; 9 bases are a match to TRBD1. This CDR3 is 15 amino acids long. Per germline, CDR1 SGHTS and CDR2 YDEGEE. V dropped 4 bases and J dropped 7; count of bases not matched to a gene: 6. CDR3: CASSLGDRENSPLHF. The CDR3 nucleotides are TGTGCCAGCAGCCTGGGGGACAGGGAAAATTCACCCCTCCACTTT. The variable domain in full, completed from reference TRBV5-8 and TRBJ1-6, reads EAGVTQSPTHLIKTRGQQATLRCSPISGHTSVYWYQQALGLGLQFLLWYDEGEERNRGNFPPRFSGRQFPNYSSELNVNALELEDSALYLCASSLGDRENSPLHFGNGTRLTVT.

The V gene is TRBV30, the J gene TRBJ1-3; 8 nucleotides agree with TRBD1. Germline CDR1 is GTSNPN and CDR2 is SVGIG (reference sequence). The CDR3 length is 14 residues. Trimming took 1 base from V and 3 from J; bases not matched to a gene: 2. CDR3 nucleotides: TGTGCCTGGAGTGCAGGGGGCGGTGGAAACACCATATATTTT. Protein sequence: CAWSAGGGGNTIYF.

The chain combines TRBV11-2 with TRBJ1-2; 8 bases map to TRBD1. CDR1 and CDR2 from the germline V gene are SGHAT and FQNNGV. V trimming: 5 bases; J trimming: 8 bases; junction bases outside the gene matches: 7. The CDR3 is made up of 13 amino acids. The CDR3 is CASSPWTGNGYTF. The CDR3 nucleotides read TGTGCCAGCAGCCCCTGGACAGGGAACGGCTACACCTTC.

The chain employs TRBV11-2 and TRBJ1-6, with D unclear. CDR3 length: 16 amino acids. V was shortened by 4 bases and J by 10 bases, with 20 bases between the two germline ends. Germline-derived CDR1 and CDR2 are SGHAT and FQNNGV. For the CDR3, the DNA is TGTGCCAGCAGCTCTAGCCCCCCGGCAGGATCGTCACCCCTCCACTTT. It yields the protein CASSSSPPAGSSPLHF.

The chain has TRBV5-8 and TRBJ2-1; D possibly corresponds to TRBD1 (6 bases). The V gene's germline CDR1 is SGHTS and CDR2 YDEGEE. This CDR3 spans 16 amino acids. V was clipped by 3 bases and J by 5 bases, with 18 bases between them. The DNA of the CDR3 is TGTGCCAGCAGCTCCGGTAGGACAGAACTAAACAATGAGCAGTTCTTC. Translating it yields CASSSGRTELNNEQFF. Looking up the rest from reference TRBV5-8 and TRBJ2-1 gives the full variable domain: EAGVTQSPTHLIKTRGQQATLRCSPISGHTSVYWYQQALGLGLQFLLWYDEGEERNRGNFPPRFSGRQFPNYSSELNVNALELEDSALYLCASSSGRTELNNEQFFGPGTRLTVL.

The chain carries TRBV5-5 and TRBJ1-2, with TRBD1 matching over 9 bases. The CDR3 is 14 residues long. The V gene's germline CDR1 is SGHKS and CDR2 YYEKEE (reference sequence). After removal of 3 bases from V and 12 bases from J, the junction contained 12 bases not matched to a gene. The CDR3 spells CASSSVPGQGRNTF. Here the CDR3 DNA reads TGTGCCAGCAGCTCCGTCCCGGGACAGGGTAGAAACACCTTC.

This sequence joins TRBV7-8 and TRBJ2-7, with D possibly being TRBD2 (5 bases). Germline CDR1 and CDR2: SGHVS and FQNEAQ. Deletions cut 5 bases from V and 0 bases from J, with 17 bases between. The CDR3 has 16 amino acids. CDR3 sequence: CASSTPEGYSSYEQYF. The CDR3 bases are TGTGCCAGCAGCACCCCCGAGGGTTACAGCTCCTACGAGCAGTACTTC. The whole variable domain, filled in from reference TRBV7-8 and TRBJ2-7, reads GAGVSQSPRYKVAKRGQDVALRCDPISGHVSLFWYQQALGQGPEFLTYFQNEAQLDKSGLPSDRFFAERPEGSVSTLKIQRTQQEDSAVYLCASSTPEGYSSYEQYFGPGTRLTVT.

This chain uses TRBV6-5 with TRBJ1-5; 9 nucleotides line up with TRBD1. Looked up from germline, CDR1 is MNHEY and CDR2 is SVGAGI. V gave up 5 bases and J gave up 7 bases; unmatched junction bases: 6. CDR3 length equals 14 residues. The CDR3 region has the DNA TGTGCCAGCAGTAGGACAGGGGAGGGCCAGCCCCAGCATTTT. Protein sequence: CASSRTGEGQPQHF.

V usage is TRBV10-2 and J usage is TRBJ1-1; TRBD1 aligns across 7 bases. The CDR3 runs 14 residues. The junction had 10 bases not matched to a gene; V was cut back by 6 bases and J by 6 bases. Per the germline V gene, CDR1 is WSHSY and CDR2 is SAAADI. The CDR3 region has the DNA TGCGCCAGCAGCGCTAGAAATGACAGGGCTGAAGCTTTCTTT. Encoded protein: CASSARNDRAEAFF.

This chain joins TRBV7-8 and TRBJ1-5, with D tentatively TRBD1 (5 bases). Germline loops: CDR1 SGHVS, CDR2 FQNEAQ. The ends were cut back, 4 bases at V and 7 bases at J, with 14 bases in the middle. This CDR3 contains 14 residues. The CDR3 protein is CASSYAGGNQPQHF. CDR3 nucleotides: TGTGCCAGCAGCTACGCCGGGGGTAACCAGCCCCAGCATTTT.